The rows below give T cell receptor beta chains drawn from one sample of a study of cytomegalovirus exposure and HLA in healthy donors. TCRdb's copy holds only in-frame clones and misses some; the assay was immunoSEQ multiplex PCR. The sample holds some 140,000 clones, about four fifths seen once. Sequencing was performed on PBMCs. The receptors shown here come from a female donor in good health and CMV-seronegative. Each CDR3 is given with its conserved first and last residue. A D gene is named only where the DNA matches it firmly. Rows give clone size only sometimes, using once, few, many, or a class for an expanded clone.

v_gene: TRBV7-9; abundance: -; j_gene: TRBJ2-7; d_gene: -; CDR3nt: TGTGCCAGCAGCTTTGTGGGCTCGGGGGAGCAGTACTTC; CDR3aa: CASSFVGSGEQYF
v_gene: TRBV10-2; abundance: -; j_gene: TRBJ2-5; d_gene: TRBD2; CDR3nt: TGCGCCAGCATGAAGCGGGGGGCCGTCGGGGAGACCCAGTACTTC; CDR3aa: CASMKRGAVGETQYF
v_gene: TRBV6-1; abundance: few; j_gene: TRBJ2-7; d_gene: -; CDR3nt: TGTGCCAGCAGTGAAGAAGCAAGCCGCCTCTACGAGCAGTACTTC; CDR3aa: CASSEEASRLYEQYF
v_gene: TRBV4-3; abundance: once; j_gene: TRBJ2-7; d_gene: TRBD2; CDR3nt: TGCGCCAGCAGCCAAGATGTGCTAGCGGTGGGCTACGAGCAGTACTTC; CDR3aa: CASSQDVLAVGYEQYF
v_gene: TRBV5-1; abundance: -; j_gene: TRBJ2-3; d_gene: TRBD2; CDR3nt: TGCGCCAGCAGCTTGGGGCTAGCGGGCTCTAGCACAGATACGCAGTATTTT; CDR3aa: CASSLGLAGSSTDTQYF
v_gene: TRBV6-6; abundance: -; j_gene: TRBJ2-5; d_gene: -; CDR3nt: TGTGCCAGCAGTCTGGACATGAGAGAGCAGTACTTC; CDR3aa: CASSLDMREQYF
v_gene: TRBV9; abundance: -; j_gene: TRBJ2-7; d_gene: TRBD1; CDR3nt: TGTGCCAGCAGCTCCAGGGGGTTATCCTACGAGCAGTACTTC; CDR3aa: CASSSRGLSYEQYF
v_gene: TRBV5-5; abundance: few; j_gene: TRBJ2-2; d_gene: -; CDR3nt: TGTGCCAGCAGCTTGGGACAAACCCCGAACACCGGGGAGCTGTTTTTT; CDR3aa: CASSLGQTPNTGELFF
v_gene: TRBV19; abundance: -; j_gene: TRBJ2-2; d_gene: TRBD1; CDR3nt: TGTGCCAGTAGTATAGGTTGGGGACAGGGCAACACCGGGGAGCTGTTTTTT; CDR3aa: CASSIGWGQGNTGELFF
v_gene: TRBV10-3; abundance: -; j_gene: TRBJ2-3; d_gene: -; CDR3nt: TGTGCCATCACCTCGGCGGGGGCCGAAGATACGCAGTATTTT; CDR3aa: CAITSAGAEDTQYF
v_gene: TRBV19; abundance: few; j_gene: TRBJ1-5; d_gene: TRBD1; CDR3nt: TGTGCCAGTTCTTGGGGGACAGGGGGCGAAAATCAGCCCCAGCATTTT; CDR3aa: CASSWGTGGENQPQHF
v_gene: TRBV7-9; abundance: few; j_gene: TRBJ2-1; d_gene: TRBD2; CDR3nt: TGTGCCAGCAGCTTTGGGACTAGCGGGAACAATGAGCAGTTCTTC; CDR3aa: CASSFGTSGNNEQFF
v_gene: TRBV30; abundance: once; j_gene: TRBJ2-1; d_gene: TRBD2; CDR3nt: TGTGCCTGGAGACGGGCGGGGGAGCACAATGAGCAGTTCTTC; CDR3aa: CAWRRAGEHNEQFF
v_gene: TRBV4-1; abundance: -; j_gene: TRBJ2-1; d_gene: TRBD1; CDR3nt: TGCGCCAGCAGCTACAGGGGTAATGAGCAGTTCTTC; CDR3aa: CASSYRGNEQFF
v_gene: TRBV5-1; abundance: -; j_gene: TRBJ2-5; d_gene: TRBD2; CDR3nt: TGCGCCAGCGGGCGGGAGGAGACCCAGTACTTC; CDR3aa: CASGREETQYF
v_gene: TRBV29-1; abundance: -; j_gene: TRBJ2-7; d_gene: TRBD1; CDR3nt: TGCAGCGTCACGAGGGACAGCTACGAGCAGTACTTC; CDR3aa: CSVTRDSYEQYF
v_gene: TRBV30; abundance: -; j_gene: TRBJ2-3; d_gene: -; CDR3nt: TGTGCCTGGAGTGCTACAGGGATTAAACGGGCTACGCAGTATTTT; CDR3aa: CAWSATGIKRATQYF
v_gene: TRBV2; abundance: -; j_gene: TRBJ2-7; d_gene: -; CDR3nt: TGTGCCAGCACCGCGGGGAAAGAGATCTACGAGCAGTACTTC; CDR3aa: CASTAGKEIYEQYF
v_gene: TRBV20-1; abundance: -; j_gene: TRBJ2-1; d_gene: TRBD1; CDR3nt: TGCAGTGCTAGCGGGACAGGGGAATTCTTC; CDR3aa: CSASGTGEFF
v_gene: TRBV4-3; abundance: -; j_gene: TRBJ2-7; d_gene: TRBD2; CDR3nt: TGCGCCAGCAGCCAACGACTAGCGGGAGCCTACGAGCAGTACTTC; CDR3aa: CASSQRLAGAYEQYF
v_gene: TRBV27; abundance: -; j_gene: TRBJ2-1; d_gene: -; CDR3nt: TGTGCCAGCAGTTTCTCCAACGCGGGGCACAATGAGCAGTTCTTC; CDR3aa: CASSFSNAGHNEQFF
v_gene: TRBV5-8; abundance: -; j_gene: TRBJ1-2; d_gene: -; CDR3nt: TGTGCCAGCAGCTTAGGCGCAGGCAGCTATGGCTACACCTTC; CDR3aa: CASSLGAGSYGYTF
v_gene: TRBV29-1; abundance: -; j_gene: TRBJ2-1; d_gene: TRBD2; CDR3nt: TGCAGCGTTGCGCTTGGACTAGCTAACAATGAGCAGTTCTTC; CDR3aa: CSVALGLANNEQFF
v_gene: TRBV2; abundance: few; j_gene: TRBJ2-1; d_gene: TRBD2; CDR3nt: TGTGCCAGCAGTGCTCGGCTAGCGGCTTTCAATGAGCAGTTCTTC; CDR3aa: CASSARLAAFNEQFF
v_gene: TRBV21-1; abundance: -; j_gene: TRBJ2-5; d_gene: -; CDR3nt: TGTGCCAGCAACATTTGGGGGCAGGGGGAAGAGACCCAGTACTTC; CDR3aa: CASNIWGQGEETQYF
v_gene: TRBV20-1; abundance: once; j_gene: TRBJ2-5; d_gene: -; CDR3nt: TGCAGTGCTAGAGGGGCCCGGACCCAGTACTTC; CDR3aa: CSARGARTQYF
v_gene: TRBV5-1; abundance: -; j_gene: TRBJ2-7; d_gene: -; CDR3nt: TGCGCCAGCAGCTTACAGGCGTCCTACGGGCAGTACTTC; CDR3aa: CASSLQASYGQYF
v_gene: TRBV5-1; abundance: -; j_gene: TRBJ2-1; d_gene: -; CDR3nt: TGCGCCAGCAGCTTGGAATCGGGTGACAATGAGCAGTTCTTC; CDR3aa: CASSLESGDNEQFF
v_gene: TRBV15; abundance: -; j_gene: TRBJ2-7; d_gene: -; CDR3nt: TGTGCCACCAGCAGAGGGGAGCTCTCCGTATCCTACGAGCAGTACTTC; CDR3aa: CATSRGELSVSYEQYF
v_gene: TRBV4-3; abundance: -; j_gene: TRBJ2-4; d_gene: TRBD1; CDR3nt: TGCGCCAGCAGCCGAGGGACAGGGGGTACCAAAAACATTCAGTACTTC; CDR3aa: CASSRGTGGTKNIQYF
v_gene: TRBV4-1; abundance: -; j_gene: TRBJ2-7; d_gene: TRBD1; CDR3nt: TGCGCCAGCAGCCAAACCGCACAGGGGTCCGAGCAGTACTTC; CDR3aa: CASSQTAQGSEQYF
v_gene: TRBV5-1; abundance: -; j_gene: TRBJ1-5; d_gene: -; CDR3nt: TGCGCCAGTCGAGGGGGGGCAGGGCAGCCCCAGCATTTT; CDR3aa: CASRGGAGQPQHF
v_gene: TRBV27; abundance: -; j_gene: TRBJ1-5; d_gene: TRBD1; CDR3nt: TGTGCCAGCAGTTGGGACAGGGGACAGCCCCAGCATTTT; CDR3aa: CASSWDRGQPQHF
v_gene: TRBV5-6; abundance: -; j_gene: TRBJ2-2; d_gene: -; CDR3nt: TGTGCCAGCAGCGTGGGTGGGGGGTCGTTCCCCACCGGGGAGCTGTTTTTT; CDR3aa: CASSVGGGSFPTGELFF
v_gene: TRBV10-3; abundance: -; j_gene: TRBJ2-2; d_gene: -; CDR3nt: TGTGCCATCAGTGAGTCTGACGGCGGCGGGGAGCTGTTTTTT; CDR3aa: CAISESDGGGELFF
v_gene: TRBV4-3; abundance: -; j_gene: TRBJ2-6; d_gene: TRBD2; CDR3nt: TGCGCCAGCAGCCAAGATCGGGAGGGGCACTTCTCTGGGGCCAACGTCCTGACTTTC; CDR3aa: CASSQDREGHFSGANVLTF
v_gene: TRBV7-9; abundance: -; j_gene: TRBJ2-5; d_gene: -; CDR3nt: TGTGCCAGCAGCTTTCTAGCTCCCCGAGAGACCCAGTACTTC; CDR3aa: CASSFLAPRETQYF
v_gene: TRBV21-1; abundance: few; j_gene: TRBJ1-2; d_gene: -; CDR3nt: TGTGCCAGCAGCAATCGGGGGGCTCGCTATGGCTACACCTTC; CDR3aa: CASSNRGARYGYTF
v_gene: TRBV30; abundance: -; j_gene: TRBJ1-2; d_gene: -; CDR3nt: TGTGCCTGCGGTTCCGCGGGGGGTATCTATGGCTACACCTTC; CDR3aa: CACGSAGGIYGYTF
v_gene: TRBV4-3; abundance: -; j_gene: TRBJ2-7; d_gene: -; CDR3nt: TGCGCCAGCAGCCTCCGACAGACCCCTTTCGACGAGCAGTACTTC; CDR3aa: CASSLRQTPFDEQYF
v_gene: TRBV30; abundance: -; j_gene: TRBJ1-1; d_gene: -; CDR3nt: TGTGCCTGGAGTAGGTCTCCGGGGGGTCGCACTGAAGCTTTCTTT; CDR3aa: CAWSRSPGGRTEAFF
v_gene: TRBV18; abundance: once; j_gene: TRBJ1-2; d_gene: TRBD1; CDR3nt: TGTGCCAGCTCACCACGGACAGGGAGCTATGGCTACACCTTC; CDR3aa: CASSPRTGSYGYTF
v_gene: TRBV10-3; abundance: few; j_gene: TRBJ2-7; d_gene: TRBD2; CDR3nt: TGTGCCATCAGTGAGGGAGCTAGCGGCGGTTACGAGCAGTACTTC; CDR3aa: CAISEGASGGYEQYF
v_gene: TRBV7-2; abundance: -; j_gene: TRBJ1-3; d_gene: TRBD1; CDR3nt: TGTGCCAGCAGTCCACAGGGGGCGTGGGGAAACACCATATATTTT; CDR3aa: CASSPQGAWGNTIYF
v_gene: TRBV11-2; abundance: -; j_gene: TRBJ2-1; d_gene: TRBD2; CDR3nt: TGTGCCAGCAGCCCCATAGCGGGGGCCTACAATGAGCAGTTCTTC; CDR3aa: CASSPIAGAYNEQFF
v_gene: TRBV5-1; abundance: -; j_gene: TRBJ2-3; d_gene: TRBD2; CDR3nt: TGCGCCAGCAGCTTGGGACTAGCCACTAGCACAGATACGCAGTATTTT; CDR3aa: CASSLGLATSTDTQYF
v_gene: TRBV11-2; abundance: -; j_gene: TRBJ2-2; d_gene: TRBD2; CDR3nt: TGTGCCAGCAGCGACATAGCGGGGGCCTTGACCGGGGAGCTGTTTTTT; CDR3aa: CASSDIAGALTGELFF